A selection of T cell receptor beta chains follows, all from one sample in a study of blood T cell repertoires in COVID-19. Method: immunoSEQ multiplex PCR; TCRdb's copy keeps in-frame clones and lacks some. The table lists some 210,000 clones, 70% to 90% of them singletons. The sample consisted of PBMCs or T cells enriched from blood (not recorded which). Receptor source: a man under 40 with acute COVID-19. Each CDR3 is given with its conserved first and last residue. The order of the fields is J gene, clone size, V gene, D gene, CDR3 DNA, CDR3 protein. D genes are given only for firm matches. Clone size is not always given. Where it is, it says once, few, many or a class for expanded clones.

j_call: TRBJ1-3; clone_size: NA; v_call: TRBV5-6; d_call: TRBD1; cdr3_nt: TGTGCCAGCAGCTCGATTGGGACAGAACTTGGAAACACCATATATTTT; cdr3_aa: CASSSIGTELGNTIYF
j_call: TRBJ1-2; clone_size: NA; v_call: TRBV19; d_call: NA; cdr3_nt: TGTGCCAGTAGTACGTTCGACGGCGGGTATGGCTACACCTTC; cdr3_aa: CASSTFDGGYGYTF
j_call: TRBJ2-3; clone_size: NA; v_call: TRBV7-9; d_call: NA; cdr3_nt: TGTGCCAGCAGCCCTAAGGGGGATACGCAGTATTTT; cdr3_aa: CASSPKGDTQYF
j_call: TRBJ2-1; clone_size: few; v_call: TRBV7-3; d_call: TRBD1; cdr3_nt: TGTGCCAGCAGCACAGGGGGTATTGATAATGAGCAGTTCTTC; cdr3_aa: CASSTGGIDNEQFF
j_call: TRBJ1-2; clone_size: NA; v_call: TRBV4-1; d_call: NA; cdr3_nt: TGCGCCAGCAGCCTAGGGAGGTTCGGAGGCTACACCTTC; cdr3_aa: CASSLGRFGGYTF
j_call: TRBJ2-7; clone_size: NA; v_call: TRBV11-2; d_call: NA; cdr3_nt: TGTGCCAGCAGCTTAGTCTTGGGGGGGGCCCAGGGAGAGCAGTACTTC; cdr3_aa: CASSLVLGGAQGEQYF
j_call: TRBJ2-7; clone_size: NA; v_call: TRBV27; d_call: TRBD2; cdr3_nt: TGTGCCAGCAGCCCAGCGGGGGGGTTAGGGGACGAGCAGTACTTC; cdr3_aa: CASSPAGGLGDEQYF
j_call: TRBJ2-3; clone_size: NA; v_call: TRBV11-3; d_call: NA; cdr3_nt: TGTGCCAGCAGCTTAGAAGGGTTGCGGCGGGGAACCACAGATACGCAGTATTTT; cdr3_aa: CASSLEGLRRGTTDTQYF
j_call: TRBJ2-1; clone_size: NA; v_call: TRBV9; d_call: TRBD2; cdr3_nt: TGTGCCAGCAGCGTAGGTCTAGCGGGGGGAAAAACCTACAATGAGCAGTTCTTC; cdr3_aa: CASSVGLAGGKTYNEQFF
j_call: TRBJ2-6; clone_size: NA; v_call: TRBV3-1/TRBV3-2; d_call: NA; cdr3_nt: TGTGCCAGCAGCCCCGGAGCGGGGGCCAACGTCCTGACTTTC; cdr3_aa: CASSPGAGANVLTF
j_call: TRBJ2-1; clone_size: few; v_call: TRBV13; d_call: NA; cdr3_nt: TGTGCCAGCAGCTTATATCGAGCAACCTACAATGAGCAGTTCTTC; cdr3_aa: CASSLYRATYNEQFF
j_call: TRBJ1-1; clone_size: NA; v_call: TRBV15; d_call: NA; cdr3_nt: TGTGCCACCAGCAGAGGCCAGGGAAGGAACACTGAAGCTTTCTTT; cdr3_aa: CATSRGQGRNTEAFF
j_call: TRBJ2-3; clone_size: NA; v_call: TRBV7-2; d_call: NA; cdr3_nt: TGTGCCAGCAGCTTAGTGGGGGGAGATACGCAGTATTTT; cdr3_aa: CASSLVGGDTQYF
j_call: TRBJ1-1; clone_size: NA; v_call: TRBV9; d_call: TRBD1; cdr3_nt: TGTGCCAGCAGCGTAGGAGCAGGGGGCCCCACTGAAGCTTTCTTT; cdr3_aa: CASSVGAGGPTEAFF
j_call: TRBJ1-2; clone_size: once; v_call: TRBV5-6; d_call: NA; cdr3_nt: TGTGCCAGCAGTACCTTGACTCTAAGGAACTATGGCTACACCTTC; cdr3_aa: CASSTLTLRNYGYTF
j_call: TRBJ2-5; clone_size: once; v_call: TRBV3-1/TRBV3-2; d_call: NA; cdr3_nt: TGTGCCAGCAGCCTACGGGAGACCCAGTACTTC; cdr3_aa: CASSLRETQYF
j_call: TRBJ1-4; clone_size: few; v_call: TRBV5-1; d_call: NA; cdr3_nt: TGCGCCAGCAGCTTGGCCATTCAGGCAGAGGGTGAAAAACTGTTTTTT; cdr3_aa: CASSLAIQAEGEKLFF
j_call: TRBJ1-5; clone_size: NA; v_call: TRBV5-6; d_call: NA; cdr3_nt: TGTGCCAGCAGCTCCTTGGGTTCTACAGTTAGCAATCAGCCCCAGCATTTT; cdr3_aa: CASSSLGSTVSNQPQHF
j_call: TRBJ1-6; clone_size: many; v_call: TRBV12-3/TRBV12-4; d_call: NA; cdr3_nt: TGTGCCAGCAGTTTCTCTGGGAGTTCACCCCTCCACTTT; cdr3_aa: CASSFSGSSPLHF
j_call: TRBJ2-7; clone_size: NA; v_call: TRBV2; d_call: NA; cdr3_nt: TGTGCCAGCAGTAGGACAGTCGACCACGAGCAGTACTTC; cdr3_aa: CASSRTVDHEQYF
j_call: TRBJ2-1; clone_size: NA; v_call: TRBV7-9; d_call: TRBD2; cdr3_nt: TGTGCCAGCAGCTTTCGACTAGCGGGGAGTTACAATGAGCAGTTCTTC; cdr3_aa: CASSFRLAGSYNEQFF
j_call: TRBJ1-2; clone_size: NA; v_call: TRBV6-5; d_call: TRBD1; cdr3_nt: TGTGCCAGCACCAAAGACCGGACAGGGGATGGCTACACCTTC; cdr3_aa: CASTKDRTGDGYTF
j_call: TRBJ1-2; clone_size: NA; v_call: TRBV5-4; d_call: TRBD1; cdr3_nt: TGTGCCAGCAGCTCATCAGGGACAGGGATAGGCTACACCTTC; cdr3_aa: CASSSSGTGIGYTF
j_call: TRBJ1-3; clone_size: NA; v_call: TRBV29-1; d_call: NA; cdr3_nt: TGCAGCGTCGGGACTCTCTCTGGAAACACCATATATTTT; cdr3_aa: CSVGTLSGNTIYF
j_call: TRBJ1-2; clone_size: NA; v_call: TRBV11-2; d_call: TRBD1; cdr3_nt: TGTGCCAGCAGCTTCCGGGGAGAACAGGGGGCAAAAGGCTACACCTTC; cdr3_aa: CASSFRGEQGAKGYTF
j_call: TRBJ1-5; clone_size: few; v_call: TRBV2; d_call: TRBD1; cdr3_nt: TGTGCCAGCAGTACCGGACAGGGGGCGAATCAGCCCCAGCATTTT; cdr3_aa: CASSTGQGANQPQHF
j_call: TRBJ2-2; clone_size: NA; v_call: TRBV27; d_call: NA; cdr3_nt: TGTGCCAGCAGTTTTTCGGGGACCGGGGAGCTGTTTTTT; cdr3_aa: CASSFSGTGELFF
j_call: TRBJ1-1; clone_size: NA; v_call: TRBV6-6; d_call: NA; cdr3_nt: TGTGCCAGCAGTTACTCGGAGATGAACACTGAAGCTTTCTTT; cdr3_aa: CASSYSEMNTEAFF
j_call: TRBJ1-2; clone_size: NA; v_call: TRBV6-5; d_call: TRBD1; cdr3_nt: TGTGCCAGCAGTTACTCGACAGGGGGCGGCTACACCTTC; cdr3_aa: CASSYSTGGGYTF
j_call: TRBJ1-2; clone_size: NA; v_call: TRBV6-2/TRBV6-3; d_call: NA; cdr3_nt: TGTGCCAGCAGTCCCCAGAATGGTGGCTACACCTTC; cdr3_aa: CASSPQNGGYTF
j_call: TRBJ2-7; clone_size: once; v_call: TRBV18; d_call: TRBD1; cdr3_nt: TGTGCCAGCGGCCCCGGGACAGGGGGGTACGAGCAGTACTTC; cdr3_aa: CASGPGTGGYEQYF
j_call: TRBJ1-4; clone_size: many; v_call: TRBV11-2; d_call: NA; cdr3_nt: TGTGCCAGCAGCTCCGGGGCTAATGAAAAACTGTTTTTT; cdr3_aa: CASSSGANEKLFF
j_call: TRBJ1-2; clone_size: NA; v_call: TRBV28; d_call: TRBD1; cdr3_nt: TGTGCCAGCAGTGACAGGGGGGACTTCTATGGCTACACCTTC; cdr3_aa: CASSDRGDFYGYTF
j_call: TRBJ1-1; clone_size: once; v_call: TRBV2; d_call: TRBD1; cdr3_nt: TGTGCCAGCAGGCTTACCGGGACAGGGGGTAGAAACACTGAAGCTTTCTTT; cdr3_aa: CASRLTGTGGRNTEAFF
j_call: TRBJ1-6; clone_size: NA; v_call: TRBV28; d_call: TRBD1; cdr3_nt: TGTGCCAGCATTTGGGAGGGACAGGGGAACTCACCCCTCCACTTT; cdr3_aa: CASIWEGQGNSPLHF
j_call: TRBJ1-2; clone_size: NA; v_call: TRBV5-5; d_call: TRBD1; cdr3_nt: TGTGCCAGCAGCGGCGGGACAGTAATTAACTATGGCTACACCTTC; cdr3_aa: CASSGGTVINYGYTF
j_call: TRBJ1-1; clone_size: once; v_call: TRBV10-3; d_call: TRBD1; cdr3_nt: TGTGCCATCAGTGAGGTGGTAGACAGGGTTTTTGTTGAAGCTTTCTTT; cdr3_aa: CAISEVVDRVFVEAFF
j_call: TRBJ1-2; clone_size: NA; v_call: TRBV3-1/TRBV3-2; d_call: NA; cdr3_nt: TGTGCCAGCAGCCAAGAAGAGAACTATGGCTACACCTTC; cdr3_aa: CASSQEENYGYTF
j_call: TRBJ2-5; clone_size: NA; v_call: TRBV2; d_call: NA; cdr3_nt: TGTGCCAGCAGGGGGACTCCCGGCCAAGAGACCCAGTACTTC; cdr3_aa: CASRGTPGQETQYF
j_call: TRBJ2-7; clone_size: NA; v_call: TRBV28; d_call: TRBD2; cdr3_nt: TGTGCCAGCAGACAACTAGCGGACGAGCAGTACTTC; cdr3_aa: CASRQLADEQYF
j_call: TRBJ2-1; clone_size: NA; v_call: TRBV9; d_call: TRBD2; cdr3_nt: TGTGCCAGCAGCGCCAGAAGCGGGGGAGTTTACTACAATGAGCAGTTCTTC; cdr3_aa: CASSARSGGVYYNEQFF